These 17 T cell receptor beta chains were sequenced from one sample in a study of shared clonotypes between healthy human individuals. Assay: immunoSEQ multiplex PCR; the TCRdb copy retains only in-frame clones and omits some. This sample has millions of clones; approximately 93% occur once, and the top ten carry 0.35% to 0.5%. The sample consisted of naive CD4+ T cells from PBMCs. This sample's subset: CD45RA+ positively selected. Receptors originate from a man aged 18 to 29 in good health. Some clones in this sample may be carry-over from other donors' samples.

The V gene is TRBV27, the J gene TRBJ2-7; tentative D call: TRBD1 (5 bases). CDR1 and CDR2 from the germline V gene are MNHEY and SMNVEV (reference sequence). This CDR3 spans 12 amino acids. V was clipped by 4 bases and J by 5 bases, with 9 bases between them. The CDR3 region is CASSSQGHEQYF. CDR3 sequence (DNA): TGTGCCAGCAGTTCCCAGGGCCACGAGCAGTACTTC.

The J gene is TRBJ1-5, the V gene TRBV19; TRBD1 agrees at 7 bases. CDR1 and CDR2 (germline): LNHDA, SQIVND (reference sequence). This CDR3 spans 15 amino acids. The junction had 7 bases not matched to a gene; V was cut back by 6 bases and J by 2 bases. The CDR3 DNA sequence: TGTGCCAGTAGGGAGACAGGGTCGGGCAATCAGCCCCAGCATTTT. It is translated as CASRETGSGNQPQHF. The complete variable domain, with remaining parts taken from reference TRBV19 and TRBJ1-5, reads DGGITQSPKYLFRKEGQNVTLSCEQNLNHDAMYWYRQDPGQGLRLIYYSQIVNDFQKGDIAEGYSVSREKKESFPLTVTSAQKNPTAFYLCASRETGSGNQPQHFGDGTRLSIL.

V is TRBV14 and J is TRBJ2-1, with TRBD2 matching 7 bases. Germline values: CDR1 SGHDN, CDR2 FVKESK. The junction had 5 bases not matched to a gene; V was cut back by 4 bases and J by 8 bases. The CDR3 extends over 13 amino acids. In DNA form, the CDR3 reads TGTGCCAGCAGCCTAGGACTAGTCGATGAGCAGTTCTTC. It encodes CASSLGLVDEQFF.

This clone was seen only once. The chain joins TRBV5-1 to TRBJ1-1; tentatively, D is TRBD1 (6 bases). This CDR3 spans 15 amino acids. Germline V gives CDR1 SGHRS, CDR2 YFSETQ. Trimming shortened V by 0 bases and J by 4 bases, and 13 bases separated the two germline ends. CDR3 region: CASSLAVTQGTEAFF. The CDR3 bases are TGCGCCAGCAGCTTGGCCGTGACACAGGGCACTGAAGCTTTCTTT.

CDR3 coding DNA: TGCGCCAGCAGCTTGGGCGGCAGATCCAATTCACCCCTCCACTTT. Protein product: CASSLGGRSNSPLHF. The chain has TRBV5-1 and TRBJ1-6; D call uncertain. Between the trimmed V and J ends, which lost 0 bases and 7 bases, there was a span of 11 bases. Germline loops: CDR1 SGHRS, CDR2 YFSETQ. The CDR3 spans 15 residues.

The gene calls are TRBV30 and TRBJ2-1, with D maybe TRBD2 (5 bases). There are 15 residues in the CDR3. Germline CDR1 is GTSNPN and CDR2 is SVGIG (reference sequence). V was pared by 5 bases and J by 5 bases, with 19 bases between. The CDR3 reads CAWVPTPGINNEQFF. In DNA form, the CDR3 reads TGTGCCTGGGTTCCTACGCCGGGGATTAACAATGAGCAGTTCTTC.

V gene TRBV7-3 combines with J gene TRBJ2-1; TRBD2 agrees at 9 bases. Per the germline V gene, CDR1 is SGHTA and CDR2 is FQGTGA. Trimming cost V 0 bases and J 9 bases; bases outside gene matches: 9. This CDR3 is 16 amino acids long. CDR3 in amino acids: CASSLTGVAGAGEQFF. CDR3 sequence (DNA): TGTGCCAGCAGCTTAACGGGGGTAGCGGGAGCGGGTGAGCAGTTCTTC.

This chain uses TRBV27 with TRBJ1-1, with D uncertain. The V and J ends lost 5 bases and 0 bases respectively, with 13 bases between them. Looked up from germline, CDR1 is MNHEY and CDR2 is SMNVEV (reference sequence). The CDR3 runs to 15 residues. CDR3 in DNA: TGTGCCAGCAGTCCCTGGACCTACTTGAACACTGAAGCTTTCTTT. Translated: CASSPWTYLNTEAFF.

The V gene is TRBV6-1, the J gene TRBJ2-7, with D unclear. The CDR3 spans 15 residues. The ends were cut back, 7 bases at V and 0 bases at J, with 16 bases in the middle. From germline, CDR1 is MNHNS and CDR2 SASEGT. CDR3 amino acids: CASMKGTDASYEQYF. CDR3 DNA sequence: TGTGCCAGCATGAAAGGAACAGACGCCTCCTACGAGCAGTACTTC.

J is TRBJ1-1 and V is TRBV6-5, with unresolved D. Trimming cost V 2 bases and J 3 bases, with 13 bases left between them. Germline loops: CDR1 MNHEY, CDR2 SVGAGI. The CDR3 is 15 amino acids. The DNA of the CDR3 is TGTGCCAGCAGTTACGACATCGGAGGGTACACTGAAGCTTTCTTT. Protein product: CASSYDIGGYTEAFF.

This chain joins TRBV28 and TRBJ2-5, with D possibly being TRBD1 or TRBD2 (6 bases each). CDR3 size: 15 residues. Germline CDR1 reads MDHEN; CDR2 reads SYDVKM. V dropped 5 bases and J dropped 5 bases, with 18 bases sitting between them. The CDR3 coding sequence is TGTGCCAGCAGTCCTCCAAGGGGGAGCGGGGAGACCCAGTACTTC. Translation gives CASSPPRGSGETQYF.

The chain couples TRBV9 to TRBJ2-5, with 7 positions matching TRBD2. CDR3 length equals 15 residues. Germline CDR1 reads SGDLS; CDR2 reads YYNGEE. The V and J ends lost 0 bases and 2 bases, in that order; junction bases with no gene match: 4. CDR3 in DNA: TGTGCCAGCAGCGTAGTGGGAGGGGTACAAGAGACCCAGTACTTC. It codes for CASSVVGGVQETQYF.

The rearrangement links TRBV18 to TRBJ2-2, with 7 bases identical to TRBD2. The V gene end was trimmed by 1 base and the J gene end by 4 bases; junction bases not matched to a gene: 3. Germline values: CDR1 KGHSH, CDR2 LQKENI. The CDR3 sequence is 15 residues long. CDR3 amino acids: CASSPLSGRTGELFF. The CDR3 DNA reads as TGTGCCAGCTCACCACTTAGCGGGCGCACCGGGGAGCTGTTTTTT.

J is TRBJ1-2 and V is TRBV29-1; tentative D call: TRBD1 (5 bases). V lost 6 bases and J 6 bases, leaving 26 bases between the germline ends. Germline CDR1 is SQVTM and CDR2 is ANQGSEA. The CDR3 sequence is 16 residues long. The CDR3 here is CSVRTGGTPLGDGYTF. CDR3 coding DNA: TGCAGCGTCCGAACCGGAGGGACCCCTTTAGGGGATGGCTACACCTTC.

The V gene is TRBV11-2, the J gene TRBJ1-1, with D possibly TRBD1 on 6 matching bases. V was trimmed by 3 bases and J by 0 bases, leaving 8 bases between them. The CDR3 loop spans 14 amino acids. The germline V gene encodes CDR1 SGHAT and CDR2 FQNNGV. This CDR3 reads CASSFRGMNTEAFF. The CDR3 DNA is TGTGCCAGCAGCTTCAGGGGCATGAACACTGAAGCTTTCTTT.

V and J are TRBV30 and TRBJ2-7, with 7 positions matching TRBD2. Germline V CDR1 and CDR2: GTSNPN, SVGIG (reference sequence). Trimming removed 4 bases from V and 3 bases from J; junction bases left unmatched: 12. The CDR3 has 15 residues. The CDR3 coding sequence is TGTGCCTGGACCCTAAGCGGGACGGGCCGCTACGAGCAGTACTTC. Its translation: CAWTLSGTGRYEQYF.

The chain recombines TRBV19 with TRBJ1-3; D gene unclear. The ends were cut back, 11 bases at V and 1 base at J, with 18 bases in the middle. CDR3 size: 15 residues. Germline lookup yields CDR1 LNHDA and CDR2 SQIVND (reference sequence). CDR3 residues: CACKPSGLSGNTIYF. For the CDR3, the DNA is TGTGCCTGCAAACCGTCGGGTTTATCTGGAAACACCATATATTTT.